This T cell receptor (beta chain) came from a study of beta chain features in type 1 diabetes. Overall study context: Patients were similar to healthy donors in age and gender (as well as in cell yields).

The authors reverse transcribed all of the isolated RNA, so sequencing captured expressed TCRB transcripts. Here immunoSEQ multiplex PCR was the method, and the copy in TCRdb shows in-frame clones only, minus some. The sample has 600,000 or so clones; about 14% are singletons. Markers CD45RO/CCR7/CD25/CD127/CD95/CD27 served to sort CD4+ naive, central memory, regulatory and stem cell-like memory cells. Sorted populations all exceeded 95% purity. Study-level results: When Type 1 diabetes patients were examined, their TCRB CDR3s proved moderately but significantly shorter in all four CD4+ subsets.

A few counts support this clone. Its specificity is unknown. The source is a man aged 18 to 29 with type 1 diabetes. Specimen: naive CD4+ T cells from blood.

CDR3 in DNA: TGTGCCAGCAGCTTAGGGGCGACAGGGATTGGCGGGGAGCTGTTTTTT. The encoded protein is CASSLGATGIGGELFF. The chain has TRBV7-3 and TRBJ2-2; 7 nucleotides line up with TRBD1. The V gene's germline CDR1 is SGHTA and CDR2 FQGTGA. The trim removed 2 bases at V and 7 bases at J, leaving 10 bases unmatched. This CDR3 is built from 16 residues.